This TCR beta chain was sequenced in a study of T cell responses to AZD1222 COVID-19 vaccine. General study points: Increased Spike-specific TCR breadth and depth were observed after two AZD1222 doses.

The assay was immunoSEQ multiplex PCR, and TCRdb's table has in-frame clones only and misses some. The sample shows more than 150,000 clones, around 89% of them seen only once. The CDR3 sequence is 13 residues long. V was clipped by 1 base and J by 5 bases, with 9 bases between them. Germline values: CDR1 SGDLS, CDR2 YYNGEE. Note on this clone: Its antigen is as yet unknown. Within the sample, other DNA sequences also encode this same CDR3.

V usage is TRBV9 and J usage is TRBJ2-5; D may be TRBD1 or TRBD2 (5 bases each). Sequencing used peripheral blood, obtained 28 days after the second AZD1222 dose. This clonotype originated in an adult who received the AZD1222 COVID-19 vaccine. The CDR3 loop reads CASSVRGRETQYF. CDR3 nucleotide sequence: TGTGCCAGCAGCGTACGGGGCCGGGAGACCCAGTACTTC.